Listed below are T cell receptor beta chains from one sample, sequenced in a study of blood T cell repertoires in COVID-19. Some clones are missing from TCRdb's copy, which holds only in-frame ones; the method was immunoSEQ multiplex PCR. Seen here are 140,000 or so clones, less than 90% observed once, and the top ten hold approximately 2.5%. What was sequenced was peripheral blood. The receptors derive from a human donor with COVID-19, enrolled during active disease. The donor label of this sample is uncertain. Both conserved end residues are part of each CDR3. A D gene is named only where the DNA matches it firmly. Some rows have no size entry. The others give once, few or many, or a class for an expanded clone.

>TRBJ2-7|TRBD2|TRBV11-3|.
TGTGCCAGCAGCCAATGCGGACTAGCGGGGGTCTCCTACGAGCAGTACTTC
CASSQCGLAGVSYEQYF
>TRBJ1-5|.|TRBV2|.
TGTGCCAGCAGTGCAGGAAACAATCAGCCCCAGCATTTT
CASSAGNNQPQHF
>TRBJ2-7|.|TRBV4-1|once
TGCGCCAGCAGCTACACAATAACTAGAGGATCCTACGAGCAGTACTTC
CASSYTITRGSYEQYF
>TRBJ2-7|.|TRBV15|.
TGTGCCACCAGCAGAGATCGAATGGGGCAGGTCTACGAGCAGTACTTC
CATSRDRMGQVYEQYF
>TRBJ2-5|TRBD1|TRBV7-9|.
TGTGCCAGCAGCTGGGAGACAGGGGGAGAGACCCAGTACTTC
CASSWETGGETQYF
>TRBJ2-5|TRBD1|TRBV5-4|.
TGTGCCAGCAGCTTGGAAATGGGGACAGCTCAAGAGACCCAGTACTTC
CASSLEMGTAQETQYF
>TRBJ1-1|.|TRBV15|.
TGTGCCACCTCCTGGAACACTGAAGCTTTCTTT
CATSWNTEAFF
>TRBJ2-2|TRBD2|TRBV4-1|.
TGCGCCAGCAGCCAAGCTCCAGGGACTAGCGGGGCCAGGGACACCGGGGAGCTGTTTTTT
CASSQAPGTSGARDTGELFF
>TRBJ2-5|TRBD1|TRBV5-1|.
TGCGCCAGCAGCTTAACGGGACAGGGACAAGAGACCCAGTACTTC
CASSLTGQGQETQYF
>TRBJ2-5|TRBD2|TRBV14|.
TGTGCCAGCAGCCGCCTGGGGGGGGGCCAAGAGACCCAGTACTTC
CASSRLGGGQETQYF
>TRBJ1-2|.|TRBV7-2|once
TGTGCCAGCAGCATCTACAGGGAGGGCTACACCTTC
CASSIYREGYTF
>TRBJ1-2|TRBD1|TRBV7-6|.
TGTGCCAGCAGCCGAAATAGGACAGGGACAGAGGGCTACACCTTC
CASSRNRTGTEGYTF
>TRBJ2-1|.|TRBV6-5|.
TGTGCCAGCAGAAGGGACAACAATGAGCAGTTCTTC
CASRRDNNEQFF
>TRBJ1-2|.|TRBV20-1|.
TGCAGTGCTAGAGATGGGGGCTTCTACACCTTC
CSARDGGFYTF
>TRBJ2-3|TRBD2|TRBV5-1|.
TGCGCCAGCAGCCCAGGACTAGCGGGGGCTCCTAGCACAGATACGCAGTATTTT
CASSPGLAGAPSTDTQYF
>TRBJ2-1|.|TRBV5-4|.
TGTGCCAGCAGCCTACCCGGAGGGGGGGGCAATGAGCAGTTCTTC
CASSLPGGGGNEQFF
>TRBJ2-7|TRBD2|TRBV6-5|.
TGTGCCAGCAGAACCGGACTAGCGGGAGAAGTCGAGCAGTACTTC
CASRTGLAGEVEQYF
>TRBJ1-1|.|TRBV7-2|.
TGTGCCAGCAGCCCCACCCCGTTGGGCCTGGAAGCTTTCTTT
CASSPTPLGLEAFF
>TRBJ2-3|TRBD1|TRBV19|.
TGTGCCAGTACGTCCCTTACAGGGGTTGGAGATACGCAGTATTTT
CASTSLTGVGDTQYF
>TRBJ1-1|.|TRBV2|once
TGTGCCAGCAGTGAAAGGACAGTGAGGGGGACTGAAGCTTTCTTT
CASSERTVRGTEAFF
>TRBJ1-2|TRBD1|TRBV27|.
TGTGCCAGCGGTGGACAGGGCTACTATGGCTACACCTTC
CASGGQGYYGYTF
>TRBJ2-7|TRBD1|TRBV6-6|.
TGTGCCAGCAGTTACCGGGACAGGGTGCCCTACGAGCAGTACTTC
CASSYRDRVPYEQYF
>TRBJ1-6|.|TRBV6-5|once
TGTGCCAGCAGTTACTCGTCGCGGTTCTATAATTCACCCCTCCACTTT
CASSYSSRFYNSPLHF
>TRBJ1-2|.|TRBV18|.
TGTGCCAGCTCACCAGGGCCAGGAACCTATGGCTACACCTTC
CASSPGPGTYGYTF
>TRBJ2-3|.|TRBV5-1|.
TGCGCCAGCGCGCTTCGGGGGGCCTGGGATACGCAGTATTTT
CASALRGAWDTQYF
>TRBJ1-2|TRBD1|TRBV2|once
TGTGCCAGCAGTACGAGATTAGCTCGGGACAGGGCCGGTGGCTACACCTTC
CASSTRLARDRAGGYTF
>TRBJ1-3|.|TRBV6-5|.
TGTGCCAGCATTAGAACAGGGTTGGACACCATATATTTT
CASIRTGLDTIYF
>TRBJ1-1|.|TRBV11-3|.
TGTGCCAGCAGCCCCGAAGGGGATGGCACTGAAGCTTTCTTT
CASSPEGDGTEAFF
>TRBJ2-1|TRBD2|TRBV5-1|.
TGCGCCAGCAGCCGTCTACCCAGCGGGGGGTACAATGAGCAGTTCTTC
CASSRLPSGGYNEQFF